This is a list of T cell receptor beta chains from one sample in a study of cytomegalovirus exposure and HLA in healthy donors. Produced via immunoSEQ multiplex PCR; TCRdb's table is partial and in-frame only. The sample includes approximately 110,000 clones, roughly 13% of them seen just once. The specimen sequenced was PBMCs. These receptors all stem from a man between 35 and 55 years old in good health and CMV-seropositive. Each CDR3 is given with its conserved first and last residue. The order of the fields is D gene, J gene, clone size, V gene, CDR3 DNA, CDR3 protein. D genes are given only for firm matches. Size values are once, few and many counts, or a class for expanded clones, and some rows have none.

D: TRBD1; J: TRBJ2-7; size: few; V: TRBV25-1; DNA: TGTGCCAGCAGTGAATGGCGGACAGGAAGCTACGAGCAGTACTTC; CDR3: CASSEWRTGSYEQYF
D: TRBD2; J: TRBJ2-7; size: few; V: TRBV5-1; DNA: TGCGCCAGCAGCTTAGCAGCGGGAGGACGCTTCCCGGGCGAGCAGTACTTC; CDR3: CASSLAAGGRFPGEQYF
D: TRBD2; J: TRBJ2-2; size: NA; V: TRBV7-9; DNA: TGTGCCAGCAGCTTAGTCCCTCCGGGACTAGGCCGGGAGCTGTTTTTT; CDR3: CASSLVPPGLGRELFF
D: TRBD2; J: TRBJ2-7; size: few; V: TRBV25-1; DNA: TGTGCCAGCAGAGGACTAGCGGGGAAATACGAGCAGTACTTC; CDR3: CASRGLAGKYEQYF
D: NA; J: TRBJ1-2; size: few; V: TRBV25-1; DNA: TGTGCCAGCAGTGCCACAGGGAGATACTATGGCTACACCTTC; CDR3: CASSATGRYYGYTF
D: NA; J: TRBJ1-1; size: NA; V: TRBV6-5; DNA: TGTGCCAGCAGTTACCCAAGTAGCCCAGAAGCTTTCTTT; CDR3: CASSYPSSPEAFF
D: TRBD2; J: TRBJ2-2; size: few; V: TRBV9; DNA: TGTGCCAGCAGCTCGGGAGGCTACACCGGGGAGCTGTTTTTT; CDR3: CASSSGGYTGELFF
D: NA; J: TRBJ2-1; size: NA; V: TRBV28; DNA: TGTGCCAGCAGTTATCAGGGGCCACCCTACAATGAGCAGTTCTTC; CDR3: CASSYQGPPYNEQFF
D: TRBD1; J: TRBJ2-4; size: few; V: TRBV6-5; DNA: TGTGCCAGCAGTTCCGACAGGGGTAACATTCAGTACTTC; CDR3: CASSSDRGNIQYF
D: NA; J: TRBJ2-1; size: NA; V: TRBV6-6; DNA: TGTGCCAGCAGCCACAGGGTGGAGAATGAGCAGTTCTTC; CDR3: CASSHRVENEQFF
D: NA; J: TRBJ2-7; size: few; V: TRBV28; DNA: TGTGCCAGCAGTTCCACAGGGCCCCCCGTTTACGAGCAGTACTTC; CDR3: CASSSTGPPVYEQYF
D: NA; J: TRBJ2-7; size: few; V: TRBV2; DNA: TGTGCCAGCAGAGTACTAGGGGAGCAGTACTTC; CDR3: CASRVLGEQYF
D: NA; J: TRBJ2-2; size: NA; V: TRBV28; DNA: TGTGCCAGCAGGGACGGGAAAAACACCGGGGAGCTGTTTTTT; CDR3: CASRDGKNTGELFF
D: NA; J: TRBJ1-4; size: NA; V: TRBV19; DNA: TGTGCCAGTACCCCTCTTGCCGGGACACTAGTTGCAACTAATGAAAAACTGTTTTTT; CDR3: CASTPLAGTLVATNEKLFF
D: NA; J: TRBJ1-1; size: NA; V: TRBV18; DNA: TGTGCCAGCTCGCCCCCTATCCGCGACACTGAAGCTTTCTTT; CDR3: CASSPPIRDTEAFF
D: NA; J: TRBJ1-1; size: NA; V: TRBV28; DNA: TGTGCCAGCAGACCTCCTACAGTGATGAACACTGAAGCTTTCTTT; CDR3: CASRPPTVMNTEAFF
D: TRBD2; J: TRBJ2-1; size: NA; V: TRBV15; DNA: TGTGCCACCAGCGCCCACGGGACTAGCGGGAGGGATGAGCAGTTCTTC; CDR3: CATSAHGTSGRDEQFF
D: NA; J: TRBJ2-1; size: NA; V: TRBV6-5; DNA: TGTGCCAGCAGTTACTCTAGGGTCAGGGGTAGTGAGCAGTTCTTC; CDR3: CASSYSRVRGSEQFF
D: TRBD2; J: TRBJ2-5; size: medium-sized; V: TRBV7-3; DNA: TGTGCCAGCAGCAAGGGAGGGTACCAAGAGACCCAGTACTTC; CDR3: CASSKGGYQETQYF
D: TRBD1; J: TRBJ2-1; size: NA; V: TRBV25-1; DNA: TGTGCCAGCAGTGGGACCCGACCGGGACAGGGGAGGAATGAGCAGTTCTTC; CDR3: CASSGTRPGQGRNEQFF
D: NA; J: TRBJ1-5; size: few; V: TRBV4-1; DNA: TGCGCCAGCAGCCAAGCGGGGGGCCATAGCAATCAGCCCCAGCATTTT; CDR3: CASSQAGGHSNQPQHF
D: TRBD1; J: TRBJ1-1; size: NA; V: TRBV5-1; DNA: TGCGCCAGCAGCTTGGGGGACAGGGGGATAATGAACACTGAAGCTTTCTTT; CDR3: CASSLGDRGIMNTEAFF
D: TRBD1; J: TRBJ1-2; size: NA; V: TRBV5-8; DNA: TGTGCCAGCATCCCGGACAGGAACTACTATGGCTACACCTTC; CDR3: CASIPDRNYYGYTF
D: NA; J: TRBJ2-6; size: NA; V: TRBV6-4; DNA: TGTGCCAGCAGCCCAAAACCGCAGGGTGCCGGGGCCAACGTCCTGACTTTC; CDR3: CASSPKPQGAGANVLTF
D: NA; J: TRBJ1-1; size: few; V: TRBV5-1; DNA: TGCGCCAGCAGCCATGGGTTCGGGGGGAAGATATCCCCGGCCACTGAAGCTTTCTTT; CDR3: CASSHGFGGKISPATEAFF
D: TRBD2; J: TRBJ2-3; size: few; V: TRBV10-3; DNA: TGTGCCATCAAGGCAGCGGGAGTGGGTTATGGCACAGATACGCAGTATTTT; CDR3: CAIKAAGVGYGTDTQYF
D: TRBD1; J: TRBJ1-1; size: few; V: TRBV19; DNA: TGTGCCAGCCAGGGACAGGGGATGTTAAAGGACACTGAAGCTTTCTTT; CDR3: CASQGQGMLKDTEAFF
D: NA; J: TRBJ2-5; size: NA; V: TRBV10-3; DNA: TGTGCCATCAGTGGATCTGGGGAGCAACGGACCCAGTACTTC; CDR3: CAISGSGEQRTQYF
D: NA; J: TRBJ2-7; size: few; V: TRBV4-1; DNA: TGCGCCAGCAGCCGTCTAACTATTTCCGAGCAGTACTTC; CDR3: CASSRLTISEQYF
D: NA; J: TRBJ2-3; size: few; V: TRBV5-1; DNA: TGCGCCAGCAGCTTGGGAAGGGGGGGCCGAGGGGCAGATACGCAGTATTTT; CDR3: CASSLGRGGRGADTQYF
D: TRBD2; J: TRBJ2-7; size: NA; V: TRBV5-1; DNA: TGCGCCAGCAGCAGGACTAGCGGAGTCTCCTACGAGCAGTACTTC; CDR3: CASSRTSGVSYEQYF
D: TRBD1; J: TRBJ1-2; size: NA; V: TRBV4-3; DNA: TGCGCCAGCAGCCACTCTACAGGGGTTGGCGGCTACACCTTC; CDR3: CASSHSTGVGGYTF
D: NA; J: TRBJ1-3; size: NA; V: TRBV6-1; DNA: TGTGCCAGCACGCGCGACTCTGGAAACACCATATATTTT; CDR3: CASTRDSGNTIYF
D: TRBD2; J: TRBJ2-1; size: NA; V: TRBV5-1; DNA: TGCGCCAGCACCCCGGGACTAAGCTCCTACAATGAGCAGTTCTTC; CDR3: CASTPGLSSYNEQFF
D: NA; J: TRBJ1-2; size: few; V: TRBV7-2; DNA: TGTGCCAGCAGCGCCTACAGGGAGAATGGCTACACCTTC; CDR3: CASSAYRENGYTF
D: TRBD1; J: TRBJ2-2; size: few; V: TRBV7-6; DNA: TGTGCCAGCAGCTTACAGGGGGCCGGGGAGCTGTTTTTT; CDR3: CASSLQGAGELFF
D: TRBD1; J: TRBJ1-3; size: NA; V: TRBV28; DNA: TGTGCCAGCAGTTTAAGACAGGGGGGAGGAAACACCATATATTTT; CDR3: CASSLRQGGGNTIYF
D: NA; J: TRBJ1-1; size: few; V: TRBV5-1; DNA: TGCGCCAGCAACCAACAGGAAAGGGGTGAAGCTTTCTTT; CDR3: CASNQQERGEAFF
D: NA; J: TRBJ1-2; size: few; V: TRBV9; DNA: TGTGCCAGCAGCGTAGGCGGGGGCTACTATGGCTACACCTTC; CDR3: CASSVGGGYYGYTF
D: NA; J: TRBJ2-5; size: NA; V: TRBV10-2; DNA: TGCGCCAGCGGTTCAGGGGAAGAGACCCAGTACTTC; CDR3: CASGSGEETQYF
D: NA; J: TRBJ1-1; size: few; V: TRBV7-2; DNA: TGTGCCAGCAGCTATGACAGCATGAACACTGAAGCTTTCTTT; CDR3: CASSYDSMNTEAFF
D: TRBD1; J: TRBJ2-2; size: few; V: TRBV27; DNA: TGTGCCAGCAGTTTATCGAGGCAACAGGGGAGTAGCGGGGAGCTGTTTTTT; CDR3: CASSLSRQQGSSGELFF